This TCR beta chain is drawn from a study of blood T cell repertoires in COVID-19. Overall study context: Whether acute or convalescent, the COVID-19 samples came from the United States, Italy and Spain. In each case, the material was cDNA or gDNA derived from T cells, B-cell-depleted T cells, or PBMCs.

Original analysis: Reference gene primers were amplified, and this amplification served to estimate nucleated cell counts. The method was immunoSEQ multiplex PCR; TCRdb's version includes in-frame clones alone and lacks a portion of them. V and J calls and clone size are copied from that table; D and trimming were computed from the DNA. The sample consists of roughly 190,000 clones, approximately 84% of them appearing once. The V end lost 2 bases, the J end lost 8 bases, and 19 bases lay between the germline ends. There are 16 residues in the CDR3. Germline CDR1 is MGHRA and CDR2 is YSYEKL. The sequence was collected from a woman between 70 and 85 years old with active or convalescent COVID-19. The V call is TRBV4-1, the J call TRBJ2-1; possibly TRBD1 for D (6 bases). Sequenced: peripheral blood. In nucleotides, the CDR3 is TGCGCCAGCAGCCAACCTGGGACAAAGAGAGACGATGAGCAGTTCTTC. This codes for CASSQPGTKRDDEQFF.